This TCR beta chain is from a study of molecular identifiers for immune sequencing clone quantification. Overall study results and limits: Even with some 920,000 naive cells present, spiked Jurkat TCR RNA from one cell was reportedly detectable.

Only a few counts were recorded for this clonotype. Its cognate antigen is unknown. Preparation of naive CD8 libraries involved roughly 18,000 to 1,100,000 sorted cells and 10%, 30% or 50% RNA. Previously described methods and listed TCR primers were used for bulk TCR libraries. TCRdb re-analysed the PCR reads in MiXCR, keeping a single row per CDR3 protein. The sample lists 350,000 or so distinct CDR3 sequences, 20% to 25% seen once, with roughly 0.8% in the top ten. Germline-derived CDR1 and CDR2 are LNHDA and SQIVND (reference sequence). V lost 7 bases and J lost 0, with 9 bases in between. The CDR3 sequence is 14 residues long.

The TCR was taken from a human donor in good health. Some libraries in this study had Jurkat cell RNA spiked in. Sequenced input: naive CD8+ T cells from blood, with Jurkat cell RNA spiked in. Subset described: FACS-sorted CD8+CD4-CCR7+CD45RA+ naive T cells. The chain uses TRBV19 and TRBJ1-4, with D unclear. CDR3 sequence reads: CASNPDSTNEKLFF. The CDR3 DNA follows: TGTGCCAGTAATCCAGACTCAACTAATGAAAAACTGTTTTTT.